Described below is a single TCR beta chain sequence and its context. PCR involved 60 Vbeta and 13 Jbeta primers. The assay was immunoSEQ multiplex PCR, and TCRdb's table has in-frame clones only and misses some. The sample holds around 63,000 clones, roughly 76% seen once. The data are from a study of cytomegalovirus exposure and HLA in healthy donors. This CDR3 has 12 amino acids. The V and J ends lost 0 bases and 9 bases respectively, with 5 bases between them. Germline CDR1 reads MNHEY; CDR2 reads SVGAGI. The receptor's source is a man between 60 and 75 years old in good health and CMV-seropositive. The chain uses TRBV6-5 and TRBJ2-2; D remains unclear. What was sequenced was PBMCs. CDR3 DNA: TGTGCCAGCAGTTACTCATCTCGGGAGCTGTTTTTT. Its protein product is CASSYSSRELFF.